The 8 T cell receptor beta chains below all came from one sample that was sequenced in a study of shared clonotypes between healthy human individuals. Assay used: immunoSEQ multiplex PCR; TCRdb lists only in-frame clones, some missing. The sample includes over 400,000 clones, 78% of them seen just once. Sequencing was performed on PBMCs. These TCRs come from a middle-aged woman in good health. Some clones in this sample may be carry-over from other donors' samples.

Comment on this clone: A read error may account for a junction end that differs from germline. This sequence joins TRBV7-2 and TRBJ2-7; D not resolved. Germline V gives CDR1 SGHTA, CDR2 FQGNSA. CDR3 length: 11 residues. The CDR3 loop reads CASGFGLEQYF. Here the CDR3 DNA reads TGTGCCAGCGGCTTCGGGCTAGAGCAGTACTTC.

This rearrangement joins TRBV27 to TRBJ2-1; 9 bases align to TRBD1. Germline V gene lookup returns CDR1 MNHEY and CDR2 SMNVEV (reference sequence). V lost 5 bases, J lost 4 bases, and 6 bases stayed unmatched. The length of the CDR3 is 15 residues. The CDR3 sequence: CASSPQGAGYNEQFF. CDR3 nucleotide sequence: TGTGCCAGCAGTCCACAGGGGGCAGGGTACAATGAGCAGTTCTTC.

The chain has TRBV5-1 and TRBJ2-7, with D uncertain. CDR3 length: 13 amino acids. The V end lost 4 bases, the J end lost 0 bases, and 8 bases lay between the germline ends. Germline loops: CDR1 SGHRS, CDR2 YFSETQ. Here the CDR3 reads CASSRTSSYEQYF. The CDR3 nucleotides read TGCGCCAGCAGCCGCACCAGCTCCTACGAGCAGTACTTC.

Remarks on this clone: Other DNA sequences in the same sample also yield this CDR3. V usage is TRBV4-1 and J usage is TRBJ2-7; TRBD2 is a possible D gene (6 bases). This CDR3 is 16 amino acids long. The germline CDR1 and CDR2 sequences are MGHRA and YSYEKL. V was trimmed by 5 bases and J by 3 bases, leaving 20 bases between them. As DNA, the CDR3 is TGCGCCAGCAGCTTTACCAGCGGGCCATCCCACTACGAGCAGTACTTC. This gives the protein CASSFTSGPSHYEQYF.

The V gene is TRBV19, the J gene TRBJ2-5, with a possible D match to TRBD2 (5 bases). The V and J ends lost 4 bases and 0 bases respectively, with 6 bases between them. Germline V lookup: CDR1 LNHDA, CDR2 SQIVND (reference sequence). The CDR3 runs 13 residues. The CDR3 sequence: CASSTGYQETQYF. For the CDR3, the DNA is TGTGCCAGTAGTACGGGATACCAAGAGACCCAGTACTTC.

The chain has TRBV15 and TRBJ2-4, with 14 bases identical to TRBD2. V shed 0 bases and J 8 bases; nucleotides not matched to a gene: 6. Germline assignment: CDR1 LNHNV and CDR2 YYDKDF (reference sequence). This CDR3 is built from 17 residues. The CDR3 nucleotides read TGTGCCACCAGCAGAGAAGGGACTAGCGGGAGTGGGGACATTCAGTACTTC. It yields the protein CATSREGTSGSGDIQYF.

The CDR3 sequence is CASSPSWGMDTEAFF. CDR3 in DNA: TGTGCCAGCAGCCCAAGCTGGGGTATGGACACTGAAGCTTTCTTT. The chain has TRBV7-8 and TRBJ1-1; D is unresolved. CDR3 length equals 15 residues. V was clipped by 5 bases and J by 3 bases, with 16 bases between them. Germline loops: CDR1 SGHVS, CDR2 FQNEAQ.

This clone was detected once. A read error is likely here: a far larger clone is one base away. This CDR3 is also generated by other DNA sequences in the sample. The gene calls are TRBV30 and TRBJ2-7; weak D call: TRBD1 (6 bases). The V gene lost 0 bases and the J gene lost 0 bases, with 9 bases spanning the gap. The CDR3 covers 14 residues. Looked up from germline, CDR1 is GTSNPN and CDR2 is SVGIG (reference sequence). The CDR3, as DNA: TGTGCCTGGAGTGTGCTCAGGGGCTCCTACGAGCAGTACTTC. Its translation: CAWSVLRGSYEQYF. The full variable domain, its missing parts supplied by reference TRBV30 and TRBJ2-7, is SQTIHQWPATLVQPVGSPLSLECTVEGTSNPNLYWYRQAAGRGLQLLFYSVGIGQISSEVPQNLSASRPQDRQFILSSKKLLLSDSGFYLCAWSVLRGSYEQYFGPGTRLTVT.